Listed below are T cell receptor beta chains from one sample, sequenced in a study of blood T cell repertoires in COVID-19. Sequencing used immunoSEQ multiplex PCR; TCRdb keeps in-frame clones, though not all of them. The sample has about 350,000 clones, about 88% seen once; the top ten hold around 7.4%. Sequenced material: peripheral blood. Receptors were obtained from a woman aged 55-75 years with COVID-19, enrolled during active disease. The CDR3 runs from the conserved cysteine through the conserved F or W. The D gene is left open where the match is weak. Part of the rows lack a size; the others show once, few, many or a class for expanded clones.

D gene,clone size,V gene,J gene,CDR3 protein,CDR3 DNA
TRBD1,.,TRBV6-2/TRBV6-3,TRBJ2-7,CASSYPGTGEDEQYF,TGTGCCAGCAGTTATCCTGGGACAGGGGAGGACGAGCAGTACTTC
TRBD1,.,TRBV10-3,TRBJ1-5,CATQTGVDGNQPQHF,TGTGCCACCCAGACAGGGGTTGACGGCAATCAGCCCCAGCATTTT
TRBD1,.,TRBV5-1,TRBJ1-2,CASSLPGQYPYGYTF,TGCGCCAGCAGCTTGCCGGGACAGTACCCCTATGGCTACACCTTC
.,.,TRBV11-3,TRBJ1-2,CASSLEGAVSSGYTF,TGTGCCAGCAGCTTAGAGGGGGCGGTCAGTAGTGGCTACACCTTC
TRBD1,once,TRBV9,TRBJ2-7,CASSGGGGTGAYEQYF,TGTGCCAGCAGCGGAGGGGGAGGGACAGGGGCCTACGAGCAGTACTTC
.,few,TRBV11-2,TRBJ2-7,CASSSRQIGVLSHEQYF,TGTGCCAGCAGCTCCCGTCAGATCGGTGTACTTAGCCACGAGCAGTACTTC
.,.,TRBV9,TRBJ2-2,CASSVVVGGGTGELFF,TGTGCCAGCAGCGTAGTGGTCGGGGGAGGCACCGGGGAGCTGTTTTTT
TRBD1,once,TRBV7-2,TRBJ1-4,CASSFTGGNNEKLFF,TGTGCCAGCAGCTTTACAGGGGGGAATAATGAAAAACTGTTTTTT
.,once,TRBV6-2/TRBV6-3,TRBJ2-5,CASSFSYQETQYF,TGTGCCAGCAGTTTTTCTTACCAAGAGACCCAGTACTTC
TRBD2,.,TRBV5-6,TRBJ2-1,CASSFSVLAGAYNEQFF,TGTGCCAGCAGCTTTTCCGTACTAGCGGGGGCCTACAATGAGCAGTTCTTC
.,.,TRBV2,TRBJ2-5,CASSTARETQYF,TGTGCCAGCAGTACTGCAAGAGAGACCCAGTACTTC
TRBD1,.,TRBV9,TRBJ1-1,CASSPGTDLEAFF,TGTGCCAGCAGCCCCGGGACAGATCTTGAAGCTTTCTTT
.,.,TRBV7-2,TRBJ2-3,CASSQQGPTDTQYF,TGTGCCAGCAGTCAGCAGGGCCCCACAGATACGCAGTATTTT
TRBD1,.,TRBV7-3,TRBJ2-3,CASSLQGASATDTQYF,TGTGCCAGCAGCTTACAGGGGGCGTCTGCCACAGATACGCAGTATTTT
TRBD2,.,TRBV19,TRBJ2-3,CASSLYSSGDSDTQYF,TGTGCCAGTAGTCTCTATTCTAGCGGGGACTCAGATACGCAGTATTTT
TRBD1,.,TRBV20-1,TRBJ2-5,CSAGTAETQYF,TGCAGTGCGGGGACAGCAGAGACCCAGTACTTC